Listed here are 5 T cell receptor beta chains from one sample, sequenced in a study of OX40 agonist ivuxolimab in advanced cancers. The data were produced by immunoSEQ multiplex PCR, yet TCRdb's version contains in-frame clones alone and is incomplete. The sample has 70,000 to 90,000 clones, about 81% seen once; the top ten hold about 7%. This specimen consisted of CD4+ or CD8+ T cells sorted from blood, obtained in a trial of the OX40 agonist ivuxolimab. Receptors were obtained from an adult with an advanced solid tumor such as melanoma, head and neck, liver or kidney cancer.

This clone has more than one count but fewer than ten. The chain is built from TRBV7-8 and TRBJ1-2; TRBD1 matches at 7 bases. Germline CDR1 is SGHVS and CDR2 is FQNEAQ. J was trimmed by 4 bases and V by 5 bases; bases with no gene match: 7. The CDR3 contains 14 residues. In DNA form, the CDR3 reads TGTGCCAGCAGCCTAGGGGGCCAGGCCTATGGCTACACCTTC. Its translation: CASSLGGQAYGYTF.

This chain joins TRBV10-3 and TRBJ2-3; D possibly uses TRBD1 or TRBD2 (5 bases each). V gave up 0 bases and J gave up 2 bases, with 18 bases separating them. Germline CDR1 and CDR2: ENHRY and SYGVKD. The CDR3 is made up of 18 amino acids. The CDR3 spells CAISESNGAGLDTDTQYF. Written as DNA, the CDR3 is TGTGCCATCAGTGAGTCGAACGGGGCCGGATTAGACACAGATACGCAGTATTTT.

This chain uses TRBV18 with TRBJ2-5; 7 nucleotides agree with TRBD1. Germline V gives CDR1 KGHSH, CDR2 LQKENI. This CDR3 has 14 amino acids. Trimming removed 5 bases from V and 1 base from J; junction bases left unmatched: 4. Here the CDR3 reads CASSLTGTQETQYF. In DNA, the CDR3 is TGTGCCAGCTCATTGACAGGGACCCAAGAGACCCAGTACTTC.

This rearrangement joins TRBV2 to TRBJ1-5; 9 bases match TRBD1. V was pared by 7 bases and J by 1 base, with 5 bases of the junction left unmatched. Per the germline V gene, CDR1 is SNHLY and CDR2 is FYNNEI. This CDR3 comprises 15 residues. The CDR3 DNA reads TGTGCCAGCACCCTCACAGGGGGCAGCAATCAGCCCCAGCATTTT. Its protein product is CASTLTGGSNQPQHF.

The chain joins TRBV19 to TRBJ1-1; a weak D match, TRBD1 (6 bases). CDR1 LNHDA and CDR2 SQIVND come from the germline V gene (reference sequence). Trimming took 3 bases from V and 5 from J, leaving 13 bases between them. This CDR3 is built from 14 residues. The CDR3 region is CASSMPGVATEAFF. DNA for the CDR3: TGTGCCAGTAGTATGCCAGGGGTGGCGACTGAAGCTTTCTTT.